These 21 T cell receptor beta chains came from one sample sequenced in a study of graft-versus-host responses after intestinal transplantation. These receptors' targets are unknown. Clones were sequenced by immunoSEQ multiplex PCR, and TCRdb holds only the in-frame ones, with some missing. The sample includes about 85,000 clones, roughly 80% of them seen just once. The input for sequencing was unstimulated CD4+ T cells sorted from spleen or lymph node cells, taken before intestinal transplant. All receptors come from a human donor who received an intestinal transplant.

The chain carries TRBV5-4 and TRBJ2-5, with a possible D match to TRBD2 (7 bases). V was clipped by 5 bases and J by 1 base, with 21 bases between them. Per germline, CDR1 SGHNT and CDR2 YYREEE (reference sequence). The CDR3 spans 17 residues. The CDR3 bases are TGTGCCAGCAGTCTCGTGGGGGCGGGAGAGGTCCAAGAGACCCAGTACTTC. It encodes CASSLVGAGEVQETQYF.

The chain recombines TRBV4-1 with TRBJ2-3, with TRBD2 as a possible D gene (6 bases). CDR1 MGHRA and CDR2 YSYEKL come from the germline V gene. The germline V and J ends were trimmed by 5 bases and 4 bases, with 13 bases remaining between them. The CDR3 spans 14 residues. CDR3 sequence: CASSSPLAADTQYF. The DNA of the CDR3 is TGCGCCAGCAGCTCCCCCTTAGCGGCAGATACGCAGTATTTT.

This sequence joins TRBV2 and TRBJ1-1; tentatively, D is TRBD1 (5 bases). The CDR3 totals 14 residues. Deletions cut 8 bases from V and 0 bases from J, with 13 bases between. Germline loops: CDR1 SNHLY, CDR2 FYNNEI. The CDR3: CASRQRTMNTEAFF. CDR3 bases: TGTGCCAGCCGACAGAGAACCATGAACACTGAAGCTTTCTTT.

This sequence joins TRBV6-1 and TRBJ2-7; D is undetermined. The length of the CDR3 is 16 residues. In germline, CDR1 is MNHNS, CDR2 SASEGT. The V end was cut by 0 bases, the J end by 0 bases, with 12 bases between. CDR3: CASSEALVGSSYEQYF. CDR3 coding DNA: TGTGCCAGCAGTGAAGCGCTGGTCGGTAGCTCCTACGAGCAGTACTTC.

This chain joins TRBV6-5 and TRBJ2-1; D may be TRBD2 (6 bases). CDR3 length equals 13 residues. Per germline, CDR1 MNHEY and CDR2 SVGAGI. V was cut by 5 bases and J by 4 bases, with 9 bases left in between. DNA of the CDR3: TGTGCCAGCAGTCGGGGACTTTACAATGAGCAGTTCTTC. This sequence encodes CASSRGLYNEQFF.

The chain uses TRBV28 and TRBJ1-5; no reliable D call. This CDR3 spans 15 amino acids. Germline V CDR1 and CDR2: MDHEN, SYDVKM. Trimming removed 8 bases from V and 5 bases from J, with 19 bases in between. The CDR3 protein is CASDIVAVSDQPQHF. The CDR3 DNA reads TGTGCCAGCGACATCGTGGCAGTATCCGATCAGCCCCAGCATTTT. The full variable domain, with the rest looked up from reference TRBV28 and TRBJ1-5, is DVKVTQSSRYLVKRTGEKVFLECVQDMDHENMFWYRQDPGLGLRLIYFSYDVKMKEKGDIPEGYSVSREKKERFSLILESASTNQTSMYLCASDIVAVSDQPQHFGDGTRLSIL.

The chain joins TRBV28 to TRBJ2-7; 9 bases are shared with TRBD2. CDR3 length: 17 amino acids. V lost 3 bases, J lost 3 bases, and 12 bases stayed unmatched. CDR1 MDHEN and CDR2 SYDVKM come from the germline V gene. Here the CDR3 reads CASSFRSLAGSRYEQYF. The CDR3, as DNA: TGTGCCAGCAGTTTTCGTTCACTAGCGGGCTCCCGCTACGAGCAGTACTTC.

The chain employs TRBV28 and TRBJ2-2, with 7 bases that match TRBD2. Unmatched junction bases numbered 12, after V lost 2 bases and J lost 6 bases. Germline CDR1 MDHEN, CDR2 SYDVKM. The CDR3 extends over 17 amino acids. As DNA, the CDR3 is TGTGCCAGCAGTTTAGGATGGGGGAGGGTACGCGCCGGGGAGCTGTTTTTT. The encoded protein is CASSLGWGRVRAGELFF.

The chain couples TRBV4-2 to TRBJ2-5, with TRBD2 matching over 9 bases. TRBJ2-7 matches the DNA end more closely, so the J call is doubtful. The CDR3 has 15 residues. Germline CDR1 LGHNA, CDR2 YNFKEQ. The CDR3 nucleotides are TGTGCCAGCAGCCGACGTCTAGCGGGACCCTACGAGCAGTACTTC. Its translation is CASSRRLAGPYEQYF.

The rearrangement links TRBV6-1 to TRBJ2-7, with 8 nucleotides matching TRBD2. The CDR3 extends over 12 amino acids. In germline, CDR1 is MNHNS, CDR2 SASEGT. J lost 9 bases, V lost 3 bases, and 4 bases had no gene match. The CDR3 nucleotides read TGTGCCAGCAGTGATCCGGGACTAGGGCAGTACTTC. Translated: CASSDPGLGQYF.

The rearrangement joins TRBV10-1 to TRBJ2-3; TRBD2 might be the D (5 bases). The CDR3 has 13 amino acids. Trimming removed 6 bases from V and 4 bases from J, with 11 bases in between. Germline V gene data show CDR1 as WNHNN and CDR2 as SYGVQD (reference sequence). The CDR3 DNA reads TGCGCCAGCAGCCCCCAGAGGGCAGATACGCAGTATTTT. This encodes CASSPQRADTQYF.

The chain employs TRBV5-1 and TRBJ1-2, with no clear D. CDR3 size: 14 residues. Trimming shortened V by 0 bases and J by 4 bases, and 10 bases separated the two germline ends. Germline V gene lookup returns CDR1 SGHRS and CDR2 YFSETQ. The CDR3 DNA reads TGCGCCAGCAGCTTGGACAGTCTCTCCTATGGCTACACCTTC. Amino acid sequence: CASSLDSLSYGYTF.

This clone came up a few times. The gene calls are TRBV6-1 and TRBJ1-1; D might be TRBD1 (5 bases). Trimming cost V 11 bases and J 0 bases, with 16 bases left between them. The CDR3 contains 14 residues. Germline V CDR1 and CDR2: MNHNS, SASEGT. The CDR3: CAALSREMNTEAFF. In DNA form, the CDR3 reads TGTGCCGCCCTTAGCAGGGAAATGAACACTGAAGCTTTCTTT.

The chain couples TRBV6-1 to TRBJ2-5, with D possibly matching TRBD2 (7 bases). The ends were cut back, 3 bases at V and 5 bases at J, with 13 bases in the middle. The CDR3 covers 14 residues. Germline loops: CDR1 MNHNS, CDR2 SASEGT. As DNA, the CDR3 is TGTGCCAGCAGTGAGCCAGGGGAGGGGGAGACCCAGTACTTC. Translated: CASSEPGEGETQYF.

The genes are TRBV28 and TRBJ2-5, with TRBD2 identical over 9 bases. The V gene end was trimmed by 2 bases and the J gene end by 4 bases; junction bases not matched to a gene: 2. In germline, CDR1 is MDHEN, CDR2 SYDVKM. This CDR3 is built from 14 residues. The DNA of the CDR3 is TGTGCCAGCAGTTTACGTAGCGGGAGAGAGACCCAGTACTTC. Protein: CASSLRSGRETQYF.

A single count supports this clone. J is TRBJ1-5 and V is TRBV6-1; TRBD1 matches at 9 bases. Germline V gene lookup returns CDR1 MNHNS and CDR2 SASEGT. The CDR3 length is 15 residues. Losses at the gene ends were 6 bases for V and 1 base for J; bases not matched to a gene: 4. The CDR3 here is CASRGGQGSNQPQHF. The CDR3 coding sequence is TGTGCCAGCAGGGGGGGACAGGGAAGCAATCAGCCCCAGCATTTT.

This clone was found a few times. The rearrangement joins TRBV2 to TRBJ2-4; no clear D. This CDR3 has 14 amino acids. V was clipped by 1 base and J by 0 bases, with 4 bases between them. Germline-derived CDR1 and CDR2 are SNHLY and FYNNEI. CDR3 nucleotides: TGTGCCAGCAGTGAAGTTCTAGCCAAAAACATTCAGTACTTC. This translates into CASSEVLAKNIQYF.

This chain connects TRBV28 to TRBJ2-7; TRBD1 is a possible D gene (6 bases). The CDR3 length is 14 residues. Trimming removed 6 bases at V and 4 bases at J, with 16 bases between. Germline-derived CDR1 and CDR2 are MDHEN and SYDVKM. CDR3 protein: CASSDRDTRYEQYF. DNA of the CDR3: TGTGCCAGCAGCGACCGGGACACACGATACGAGCAGTACTTC.

The rearrangement uses TRBV19 and TRBJ1-2; 11 bases are a match to TRBD1. The CDR3 has 16 residues. V shed 2 bases, J shed 3 bases, and the junction held 5 bases outside the gene matches. The germline CDR1 and CDR2 sequences are LNHDA and SQIVND (reference sequence). The CDR3 here is CASSITGTGGYYGYTF. The DNA for the CDR3 is TGTGCCAGTAGTATAACCGGGACAGGGGGATACTATGGCTACACCTTC. Combining the CDR3 with reference TRBV19 and TRBJ1-2 gives the whole variable domain DGGITQSPKYLFRKEGQNVTLSCEQNLNHDAMYWYRQDPGQGLRLIYYSQIVNDFQKGDIAEGYSVSREKKESFPLTVTSAQKNPTAFYLCASSITGTGGYYGYTFGSGTRLTVV.

The chain uses TRBV5-1 and TRBJ2-1; D gene unclear. This CDR3 comprises 12 residues. V was cut by 0 bases and J by 10 bases, with 8 bases left in between. Germline V gene data show CDR1 as SGHRS and CDR2 as YFSETQ. The CDR3 DNA reads TGCGCCAGCAGCTTGGGGGCAGGCGAGCAGTTCTTC. Protein sequence: CASSLGAGEQFF.

Note on this clone: The sample contains more than one DNA sequence encoding this CDR3. The chain is built from TRBV28 and TRBJ2-4; D is perhaps TRBD1 (5 bases). Germline CDR1 MDHEN, CDR2 SYDVKM. Deletions cut 2 bases from V and 4 bases from J, with 12 bases between. The CDR3 extends over 15 amino acids. CDR3 nucleotide sequence: TGTGCCAGCAGTTTAGGCGACAGAGCTAAAAACATTCAGTACTTC. Translated, it gives CASSLGDRAKNIQYF.